The T cell receptor (beta chain) under discussion was sequenced for a study of T cell changes during pregnancy in multiple sclerosis. CDR3 length: 14 amino acids. Looked up from germline, CDR1 is MNHNS and CDR2 is SASEGT. The J segment lost 2 bases and the V segment lost 7 bases, leaving 7 bases of the junction unmatched. Produced via immunoSEQ multiplex PCR; TCRdb's table is partial and in-frame only. The sample includes under 45,000 clones, 90% to 95% of them seen just once. The chain carries TRBV6-1 and TRBJ2-7, with 8 bases that match TRBD1. Sequenced material: CD8+ T cells from peripheral blood mononuclear cells, taken in the third trimester of pregnancy. The TCR originated in a female donor with multiple sclerosis, enrolled in a pregnancy study. The CDR3 sequence is CASKDPGQAYEQYF. CDR3 DNA: TGTGCCAGCAAGGACCCGGGACAGGCCTACGAGCAGTACTTC.